This T cell receptor (beta chain) was identified in a study of T cells after yellow fever vaccination (dated by TCRdb to the late 2010s). Some background on the complete study: Libraries from fractions with low cell numbers were prepared with the SMART-Seq v4 Ultra Low Input RNA kit. To track T-cell clones before and after primary and booster YFV17D yellow fever vaccination, bulk TCR alpha and beta repertoires were sequenced longitudinally. The cohort comprised two healthy male donors, one aged 18 to 30 and one aged 30 to 39 years. Blood was collected at multiple timepoints before and after primary and secondary immunization, and bulk PBMC replicates and cell subsets were isolated. Overall results and qualifications from the work: Computational filtering was required because FACS-sorted repertoires could contain abundant contaminating clonotypes from the bulk population. Compared with the primary T-cell response, the secondary T-cell response was faster but weaker, reaching its peak on day 5 rather than on day 15. Because only two donors were included in the study, the extent to which the findings can be generalized is limited. After the booster, most clones that had expanded after primary vaccination were detected again (around 97% of CD4 and roughly nine tenths of CD8), suggesting broad maintenance of memory. A small fraction of clonotypes showed up in both the CD4 and CD8 compartments, probably as a result of convergent recombination.

In its sample, this clonotype was seen a few times. Its antigen is not yet known. No base quality information exists; no much larger clone differs at one position. The treatment or condition label for this specimen denotes: live attenuated yellow fever vaccine strain. At each blood-draw timepoint, two biological replicates of bulk PBMCs were obtained. A standard Ficoll-Paque protocol was used to isolate PBMCs from peripheral blood. TriZol was used to extract RNA from bulk PBMCs, CD4 and CD8 fractions, and dextramer-positive and dextramer-negative fractions. According to the germline V gene (reference sequence), CDR1 reads SEHNR and CDR2 reads FQNEAQ. The CDR3 runs 13 amino acids, cysteine and phenylalanine included. The only DNA kept is the CDR3, 39 bases in frame from the first base. A distance of 11 bases separates the germline ends of V and J, which lose 5 bases and 4 bases respectively. Synthesis of TCR cDNA relied on 5'RACE template switching, a step that introduced a universal primer site along with unique molecular identifiers. cDNA synthesis was primed from both the TCR alpha and TCR beta constant segments. Library amplification involved two PCR steps, and the second step added sample barcodes and sequencing adapters. Sequencing of libraries was performed on Illumina HiSeq 2500 (2x100 bp) or NovaSeq (2x150 bp). Per the source publication's procedure: Reads were demultiplexed and collapsed into UMI consensus sequences with MIGEC, and V(D)J alignment was performed with MiXCR. Vaccine-responding clonotypes were identified with edgeR using replicate PBMC samples, with FDR below 0.01 and a log2 fold change above 5 up to day 15 being required. Each bulk clonotype received a CD4 or CD8 identity based on whether the sequenced CD4 or CD8 repertoire contained that clonotype at higher abundance. TCRdb reran the public reads through fastp at Q25 and MiXCR, keeping productive beta chains. Entries are consolidated by CDR3 protein sequence, retaining the most common genes and DNA. TCRdb's processing, not the study's, gives the V and J calls here. In all, the sample holds a few hundred thousand distinct CDR3 sequences, and roughly 8.6% of those were seen once. Jointly, the top ten make up 17% of the sample.

This specimen consisted of PBMCs, obtained approximately 40 days after the first yellow fever vaccination. The V and J segments used are TRBV7-9 and TRBJ2-5; the D segment could be TRBD1, given 6 matching bases. The clonotype was recovered from a man between 18 and 35 years old who received the YFV17D yellow fever vaccine. In nucleotides, the sequence is TGTGCCAGCAGCGAAGGACAGAGAGAGACCCAGTACTTC. The encoded protein is CASSEGQRETQYF.